Given below is one TCR beta chain in context. A single base separates this from a much larger clone, so it may be a read error. V was cut by 8 bases and J by 4 bases, with 14 bases left in between. Germline CDR1 and CDR2: MNHEY and SVGEGT. The CDR3 extends over 14 amino acids. The data belong to a study of glioma-infiltrating T cells. As for the study in general: Target coverage was roughly 4.5- to 10-fold for 950,000 to 1,000,000 blood T cells.

TCR alpha and beta CDR3 regions were amplified from RNA using iRepertoire nested multiplex PCR. One entry per CDR3 protein results from TCRdb running MiXCR on the multiplex PCR reads. The profile covers roughly 350,000 distinct CDR3 sequences, with 41% appearing a single time and approximately 12% taken by the ten largest. The sequenced sample was glioma tissue, nonneoplastic brain tissue, or PBMCs (not recorded which). This chain links TRBV6-2 or TRBV6-3 with TRBJ2-2; a possible D gene is TRBD2 (5 bases). The TCR comes from a human donor with low-grade glioma or glioblastoma, undergoing nonglioma brain surgery, or in good health (not recorded which). In nucleotides, the CDR3 is TGTGCCAGCCTACTGAGGGTGGGCACCGGGGAGCTGTTTTTT. Amino acid sequence: CASLLRVGTGELFF.